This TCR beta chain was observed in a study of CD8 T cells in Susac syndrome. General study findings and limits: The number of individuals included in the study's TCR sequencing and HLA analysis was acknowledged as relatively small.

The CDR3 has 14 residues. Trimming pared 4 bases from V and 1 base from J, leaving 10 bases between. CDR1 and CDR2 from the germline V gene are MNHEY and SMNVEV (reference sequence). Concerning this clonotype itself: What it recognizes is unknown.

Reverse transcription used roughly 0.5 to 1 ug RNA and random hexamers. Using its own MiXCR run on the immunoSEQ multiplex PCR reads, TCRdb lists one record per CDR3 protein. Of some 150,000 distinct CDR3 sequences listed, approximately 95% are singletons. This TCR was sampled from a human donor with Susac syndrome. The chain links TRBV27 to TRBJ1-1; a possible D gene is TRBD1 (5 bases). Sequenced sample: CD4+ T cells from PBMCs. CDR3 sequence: CASSSRAENTEAFF. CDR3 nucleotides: TGTGCCAGCAGTTCCAGGGCCGAGAACACTGAAGCTTTCTTT.